This T cell receptor beta chain was captured by sequencing in a study of tumor-infiltrating lymphocytes in primary liver carcinoma. Study overall: Ages ranged from 30 to 69, with HCC or mixed HCC-cholangiocarcinoma.

From about 0.5 ug of total RNA, TCR beta-specific cDNA was reverse-transcribed using a constant-region primer. Libraries covering TCR beta were generated through three nested multiplex PCR rounds (using a slightly modified ARM-PCR). TRBV1-TRBV30 forward and Cbeta reverse primers drove the first two approximately 10-cycle rounds. TCRdb re-derived calls from the multiplex PCR reads in MiXCR, one entry per CDR3 protein. The sample has 44,000 or so distinct CDR3 sequences; just over 70% are singletons. The roughly 17-32 mg bulk tissue piece was not sorted before simultaneous RNA and DNA extraction. The CDR3 loop spans 10 amino acids. Germline V gene data show CDR1 as DFQATT and CDR2 as SNEGSKA (reference sequence). This clonotype was seen more than once but under ten times. Relative to the germline gene, one junction end is altered; a read error may explain this.

The sequencing input was liver tumor tissue from sampling region 5. Subset meaning: tumor region T5, tumor centre. This clonotype originated in a man in his forties or fifties with primary liver carcinoma and hepatitis B virus infection. The V and J genes are TRBV20-1 and TRBJ2-1; D is undetermined. CDR3 residues: CSADINERFF. The CDR3 DNA reads as TGCAGTGCGGATATTAATGAGCGGTTCTTC.